The T cell receptor beta chain under discussion was sequenced for a study of OX40 agonist ivuxolimab in advanced cancers. Overall study context: Patients were infused with ivuxolimab every 2 weeks at 0.01 to 10 mg/kg.

Worth noting for this clone: What it recognizes is unknown.

The method was immunoSEQ multiplex PCR; TCRdb's version includes in-frame clones alone and lacks a portion of them. The data contain 70,000 to 95,000 clones, about 90% of them singletons. Study-wide results and limits: Among the lowest levels of clonal expansion were found in partial responders at 0.1-3.0 mg/kg.

V was clipped by 6 bases and J by 0 bases, with 13 bases between them. Germline CDR1 SGHRS, CDR2 YFSETQ. CDR3 length: 15 residues. This clonotype was obtained from an adult with an advanced solid tumor such as melanoma, head and neck, liver or kidney cancer. This chain links TRBV5-1 with TRBJ2-1; maybe TRBD1 (5 bases). Sample: CD4+ or CD8+ T cells sorted from blood, taken in a trial of the OX40 agonist ivuxolimab. CDR3 DNA sequence: TGCGCCAGCACCCGAGACAGAAGCTCCTACAATGAGCAGTTCTTC. It encodes CASTRDRSSYNEQFF. Complete variable domain (other parts from reference TRBV5-1 and TRBJ2-1): KAGVTQTPRYLIKTRGQQVTLSCSPISGHRSVSWYQQTPGQGLQFLFEYFSETQRNKGNFPGRFSGRQFSNSRSEMNVSTLELGDSALYLCASTRDRSSYNEQFFGPGTRLTVL.